The rows below give T cell receptor beta chains drawn from one sample of a study of CD8+ T cells in alopecia areata. TCRdb keeps only in-frame clones here, not all; method: immunoSEQ multiplex PCR. Of around 140,000 clones in the sample, more than 40% were seen once. The sample consisted of CD4+ T cells sorted from blood. The receptors stem from a human donor with alopecia areata. Each CDR3 is given without its conserved first and last residue. Rows may omit the clone size; those that give it use once, few, many or a size class.

V: TRBV30
size: -
J: TRBJ1-3
CDR3: AWQGPSGNTIY

V: TRBV2
size: few
J: TRBJ2-6
CDR3: ASSVWTSGANVLT

V: TRBV28
size: few
J: TRBJ1-4
CDR3: ASSIDSLRLF

V: TRBV5-1
size: -
J: TRBJ2-1
CDR3: ASSLNNEQF

V: TRBV5-4
size: -
J: TRBJ2-3
CDR3: ASSWGASTDTQY

V: TRBV18
size: once
J: TRBJ2-5
CDR3: ASSPRDRAFQETQY

V: TRBV29-1
size: -
J: TRBJ2-3
CDR3: SGSRGFSDTQY

V: TRBV2
size: -
J: TRBJ2-2
CDR3: ASTRDGNTGELF

V: TRBV14
size: -
J: TRBJ1-2
CDR3: ASSQVVLGGYT

V: TRBV29-1
size: -
J: TRBJ2-3
CDR3: SVERGQGTDTQY

V: TRBV27
size: -
J: TRBJ1-5
CDR3: ASSSRENQPQH

V: TRBV28
size: few
J: TRBJ2-5
CDR3: ASSRGGSSQETQY

V: TRBV29-1
size: -
J: TRBJ2-6
CDR3: SVGTGISGANVLT

V: TRBV29-1
size: few
J: TRBJ2-1
CDR3: SGDKYNEQF

V: TRBV6-6
size: -
J: TRBJ2-5
CDR3: ASSWADQETQY

V: TRBV4-3
size: -
J: TRBJ2-6
CDR3: ASSRTSGSSAGANVLT

V: TRBV10-3
size: -
J: TRBJ2-2
CDR3: AISEQTGELF

V: TRBV5-1
size: -
J: TRBJ2-1
CDR3: ASNLAGPNEQF

V: TRBV7-3
size: -
J: TRBJ2-1
CDR3: ASTAGLRGEQF

V: TRBV19
size: -
J: TRBJ2-7
CDR3: ASSMVGVRYEQY

V: TRBV7-9
size: few
J: TRBJ2-3
CDR3: ASSFGDTQY

V: TRBV5-6
size: once
J: TRBJ2-1
CDR3: ASRAGLGGVSEQF

V: TRBV30
size: -
J: TRBJ1-5
CDR3: AWSWTGGGQPQH

V: TRBV29-1
size: -
J: TRBJ2-7
CDR3: SARQGNSYEQY

V: TRBV5-1
size: -
J: TRBJ2-7
CDR3: ASSFGVGSYEQY

V: TRBV27
size: few
J: TRBJ2-1
CDR3: ASSYFGGKDNEQF

V: TRBV29-1
size: -
J: TRBJ1-2
CDR3: SVAWGQGGRGYT

V: TRBV7-3
size: -
J: TRBJ2-1
CDR3: ASSVGQGNNEQF

V: TRBV13
size: -
J: TRBJ2-3
CDR3: ASSSYTPRTDTQY

V: TRBV2
size: few
J: TRBJ2-5
CDR3: ASSYQETQY

V: TRBV7-2
size: -
J: TRBJ2-1
CDR3: ASSPLVGRGNEQF

V: TRBV7-9
size: few
J: TRBJ2-5
CDR3: ASSNSGSGAETQY

V: TRBV2
size: -
J: TRBJ2-1
CDR3: ASAGLAGHEQF

V: TRBV25-1
size: -
J: TRBJ1-1
CDR3: AHASQGSTEAF

V: TRBV27
size: -
J: TRBJ2-1
CDR3: ASSPRPRSNEQF

V: TRBV23-1
size: -
J: TRBJ1-2
CDR3: AGSGNGYT

V: TRBV2
size: -
J: TRBJ2-7
CDR3: ASSEGGITYEQY

V: TRBV6-6
size: -
J: TRBJ2-1
CDR3: ASGERGRLYEQF

V: TRBV27
size: -
J: TRBJ2-3
CDR3: ASSKGQGQDTQY

V: TRBV6-5
size: -
J: TRBJ2-1
CDR3: ASSYSRLAGINEQF

V: TRBV7-9
size: few
J: TRBJ1-2
CDR3: ASSKIDKPDYGYT